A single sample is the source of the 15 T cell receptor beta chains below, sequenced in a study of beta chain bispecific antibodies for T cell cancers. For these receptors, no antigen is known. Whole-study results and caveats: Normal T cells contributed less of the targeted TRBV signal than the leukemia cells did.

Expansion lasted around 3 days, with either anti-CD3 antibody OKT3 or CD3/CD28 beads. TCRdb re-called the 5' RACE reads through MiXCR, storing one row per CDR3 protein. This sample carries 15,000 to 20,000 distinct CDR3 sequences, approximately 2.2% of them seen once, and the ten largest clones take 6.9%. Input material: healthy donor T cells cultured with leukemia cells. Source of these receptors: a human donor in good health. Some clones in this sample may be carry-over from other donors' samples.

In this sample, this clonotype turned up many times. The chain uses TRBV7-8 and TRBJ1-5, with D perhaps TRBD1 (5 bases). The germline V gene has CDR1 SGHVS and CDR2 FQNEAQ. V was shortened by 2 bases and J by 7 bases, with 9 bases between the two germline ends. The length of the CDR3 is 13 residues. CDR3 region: CASSLPGLQPQHF. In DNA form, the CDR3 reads TGTGCCAGCAGCTTACCGGGACTCCAGCCCCAGCATTTT. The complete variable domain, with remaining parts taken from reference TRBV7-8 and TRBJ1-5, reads GAGVSQSPRYKVAKRGQDVALRCDPISGHVSLFWYQQALGQGPEFLTYFQNEAQLDKSGLPSDRFFAERPEGSVSTLKIQRTQQEDSAVYLCASSLPGLQPQHFGDGTRLSIL.

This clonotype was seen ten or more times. Here the CDR3 reads CASSVVGSRDEQYF. CDR3 nucleotides: TGTGCCAGCAGCGTAGTTGGCAGTAGGGACGAGCAGTACTTC. The chain carries TRBV9 and TRBJ2-7; D uncertain. The germline V and J ends were trimmed by 0 bases and 5 bases, with 12 bases remaining between them. The germline gives CDR1 SGDLS, CDR2 YYNGEE. This CDR3 has 14 residues.

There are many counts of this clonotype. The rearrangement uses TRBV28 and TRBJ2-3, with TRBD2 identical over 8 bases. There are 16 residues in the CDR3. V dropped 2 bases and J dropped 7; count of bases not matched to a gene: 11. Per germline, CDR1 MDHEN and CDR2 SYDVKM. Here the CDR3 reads CASSLREAGASNTQYF. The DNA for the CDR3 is TGTGCCAGCAGTTTACGTGAAGCGGGGGCATCAAATACGCAGTATTTT.

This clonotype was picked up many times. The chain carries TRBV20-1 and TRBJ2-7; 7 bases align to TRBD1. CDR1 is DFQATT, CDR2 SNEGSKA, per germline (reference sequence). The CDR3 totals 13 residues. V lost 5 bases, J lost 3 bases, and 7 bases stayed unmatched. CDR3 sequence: CSARGQEIYEQYF. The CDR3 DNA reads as TGCAGTGCTCGCGGACAGGAGATCTACGAGCAGTACTTC.

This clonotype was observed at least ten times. The CDR3 loop reads CASSLSGSGTEAFF. Here the CDR3 DNA reads TGTGCCAGCAGTTTATCAGGATCTGGAACTGAAGCTTTCTTT. This chain joins TRBV27 and TRBJ1-1; no clear D. The CDR3 loop spans 14 amino acids. Trimming cost V 0 bases and J 5 bases, with 10 bases left between them. The V gene's germline CDR1 is MNHEY and CDR2 SMNVEV (reference sequence).

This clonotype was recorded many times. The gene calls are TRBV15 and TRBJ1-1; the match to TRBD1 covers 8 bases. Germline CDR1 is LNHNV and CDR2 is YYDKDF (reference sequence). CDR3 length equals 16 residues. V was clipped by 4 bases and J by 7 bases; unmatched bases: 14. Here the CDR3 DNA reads TGTGCCACCAGCACGCAGGAGCAGGGGGCGATTGATGAAGCTTTCTTT. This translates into CATSTQEQGAIDEAFF.

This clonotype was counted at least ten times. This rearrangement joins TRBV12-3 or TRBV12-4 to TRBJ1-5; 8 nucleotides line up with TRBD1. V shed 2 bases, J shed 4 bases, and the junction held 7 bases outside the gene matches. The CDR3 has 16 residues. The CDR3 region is CASSLSEQGGNQPQHF. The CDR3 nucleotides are TGTGCCAGCAGTTTAAGTGAACAGGGGGGGAATCAGCCCCAGCATTTT.

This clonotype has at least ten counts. The CDR3 sequence: CASSLGPGDPNTEAFF. The CDR3 DNA reads TGTGCCAGCAGCTTAGGTCCGGGGGACCCGAACACTGAAGCTTTCTTT. This chain links TRBV13 with TRBJ1-1; D might be TRBD1 (5 bases). The germline V and J ends were trimmed by 0 bases and 1 base, with 12 bases remaining between them. The CDR3 covers 16 residues. Per the germline V gene, CDR1 is PRHDT and CDR2 is FYEKMQ (reference sequence). The full variable domain, in which reference TRBV13 and TRBJ1-1 provide the parts outside the CDR3, is AAGVIQSPRHLIKEKRETATLKCYPIPRHDTVYWYQQGPGQDPQFLISFYEKMQSDKGSIPDRFSAQQFSDYHSELNMSSLELGDSALYFCASSLGPGDPNTEAFFGQGTRLTVV.

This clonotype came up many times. This CDR3 is CATQTGDSYEQYF. The DNA of the CDR3 is TGTGCCACCCAGACAGGGGATTCCTACGAGCAGTACTTC. The chain links TRBV6-6 to TRBJ2-7; 8 bases are a match to TRBD1. V shed 10 bases and J 1 base; nucleotides not matched to a gene: 6. Germline loops: CDR1 MNHNY, CDR2 SVGAGI (reference sequence). The CDR3 is 13 residues long.

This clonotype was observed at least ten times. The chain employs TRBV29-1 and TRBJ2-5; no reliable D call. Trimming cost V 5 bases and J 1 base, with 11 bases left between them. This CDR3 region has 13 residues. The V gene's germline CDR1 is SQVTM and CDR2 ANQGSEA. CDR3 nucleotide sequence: TGCAGCGTTTTAGAAGGGCCCCAAGAGACCCAGTACTTC. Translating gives CSVLEGPQETQYF.

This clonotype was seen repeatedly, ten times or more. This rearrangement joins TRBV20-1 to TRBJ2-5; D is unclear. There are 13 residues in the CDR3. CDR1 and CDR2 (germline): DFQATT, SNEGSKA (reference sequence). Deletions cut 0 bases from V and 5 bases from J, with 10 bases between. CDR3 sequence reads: CSARDLGFETQYF. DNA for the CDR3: TGCAGTGCTAGAGACCTGGGGTTCGAGACCCAGTACTTC.

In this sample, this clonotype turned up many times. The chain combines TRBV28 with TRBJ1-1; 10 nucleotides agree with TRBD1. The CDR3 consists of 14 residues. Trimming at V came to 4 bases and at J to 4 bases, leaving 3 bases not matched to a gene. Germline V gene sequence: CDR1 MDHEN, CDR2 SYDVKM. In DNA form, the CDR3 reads TGTGCCAGCAGTTCCGGACAGGGGGGCACTGAAGCTTTCTTT. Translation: CASSSGQGGTEAFF.

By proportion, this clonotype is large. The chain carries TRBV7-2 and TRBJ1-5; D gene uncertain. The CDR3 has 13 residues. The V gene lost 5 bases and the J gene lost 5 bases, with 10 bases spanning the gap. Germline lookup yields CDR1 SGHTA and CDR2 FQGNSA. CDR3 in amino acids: CASSRRVYQPQHF. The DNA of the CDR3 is TGTGCCAGCAGCCGGCGGGTCTATCAGCCCCAGCATTTT.

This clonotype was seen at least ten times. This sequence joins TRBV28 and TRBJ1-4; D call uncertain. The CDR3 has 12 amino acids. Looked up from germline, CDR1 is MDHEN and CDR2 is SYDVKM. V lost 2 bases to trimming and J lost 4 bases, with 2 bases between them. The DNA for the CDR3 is TGTGCCAGCAGTTTACTTAATGAAAAACTGTTTTTT. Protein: CASSLLNEKLFF.

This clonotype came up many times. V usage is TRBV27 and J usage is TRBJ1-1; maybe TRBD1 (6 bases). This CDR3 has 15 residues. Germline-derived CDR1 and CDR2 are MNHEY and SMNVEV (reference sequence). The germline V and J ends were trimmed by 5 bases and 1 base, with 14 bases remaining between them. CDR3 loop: CASSPAGARNTEAFF. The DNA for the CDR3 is TGTGCCAGCAGTCCGGCGGGGGCCCGGAACACTGAAGCTTTCTTT.